Given below is one T cell receptor (beta chain) in context. Its antigen remains unknown. The sample comes from a study of cytomegalovirus exposure and HLA in healthy donors. Study information: Among roughly 180 million T cells, an earlier analysis found about 100 million unique TCR beta sequences. Findings and limits, study-wide: Because they were indistinguishable, some V segments, including TRBV6-2 and TRBV6-3, were excluded.

PCR involved 60 Vbeta and 13 Jbeta primers. TCRdb's copy holds only in-frame clones and misses some; the assay was immunoSEQ multiplex PCR. This sample has about 200,000 clones; 82% occur once, and the top ten carry 0.075% to 0.1%. CDR3 length: 16 residues. Unmatched junction bases numbered 10, after V lost 2 bases and J lost 8 bases. Per germline, CDR1 SGDLS and CDR2 YYNGEE. The sequencing sample was made of PBMCs. The chain joins TRBV9 to TRBJ2-1, with 10 bases lining up with TRBD2. This clonotype was obtained from a boy younger than 10 in good health and CMV-seronegative. CDR3: CASSVISSGGIDEQFF. For the CDR3, the DNA is TGTGCCAGCAGCGTTATCTCTAGCGGGGGTATCGATGAGCAGTTCTTC.